A selection of T cell receptor beta chains follows, all from one sample in a study of PD-L1 blockade in urothelial cancer. Sequenced by immunoSEQ multiplex PCR; TCRdb stores in-frame clones only, minus some. The profile covers around 53,000 clones, with approximately 85% appearing a single time and 1.9% taken by the ten largest. The specimen comprised PBMCs, sampled around atezolizumab (anti-PD-L1) treatment. All receptors come from a man aged 45-65 years with urothelial cancer. Each CDR3 is given with its conserved first and last residue. Each record gives: V gene, CDR3 protein.

TRBV7-3 | CASSLRSSGQGVSDTQYF
TRBV29-1 | CSVEQIGGDYGYTF
TRBV4-2 | CASSQVMAAGGVYGYTF
TRBV6-1 | CASSESSGGVNEQFF
TRBV30 | CAWSGAGTSGGAQETQYF
TRBV6-5 | CASSYTGYGYTF
TRBV6-4 | CATSRLAYSQETQYF
TRBV6-1 | CASSQDRITGELFF
TRBV10-3 | CAISDWDRSNQPQHF
TRBV7-9 | CASSLGVGGAGGANVLTF
TRBV7-2 | CASSLDGGSGDTQYF
TRBV19 | CASIPGGGIGEAFF
TRBV9 | CASSTRGGLAGAEQFF
TRBV4-2 | CASSQFTGANVLTF
TRBV7-6 | CASSKGLATNTGELFF
TRBV5-5 | CASSLQGGYEQYF
TRBV9 | CASSTPDKEQETQYF
TRBV5-6 | CASSPRQGLNYGYTF
TRBV30 | CAWSAGTGDNEQFF
TRBV30 | CAWSRQGINNEQFF
TRBV19 | CASSIGGLPLFF
TRBV7-2 | CASSFRAGGSYNEQFF
TRBV29-1 | CSVGGLVGNEQFF
TRBV7-9 | CASSWRLAGGSGTDTQYF
TRBV7-2 | CASSLGEQGREQYF
TRBV2 | CASRFASGNEQYF